This T cell receptor (beta chain) derives from a study of human T cells and chemical hapten exposure. Study overall: Mainly, slight library volume differences in the pool made TCR yields vary. General study findings and limits: Counts of TCRs above 1 in 1000 frequency stayed unchanged with DPC sensitization.

Comments on this clonotype: Antigen: not known.

Individual cDNA molecules received unique molecular identifiers in the library. Study processing details: Samples contained a median of about 100,000 TCRs, with a range of about 20,000 to 750,000. TCRdb reprocessed the RACE reads via MiXCR and lists one record per CDR3 protein. The V and J calls shown here were made by TCRdb, not taken from the authors' results. Here the sample spans 130,000 or so distinct CDR3 sequences, more than 7.5% being singletons. The CDR3 covers 14 residues. J lost 6 bases, V lost 4 bases, and 8 bases had no gene match. The time point was: healthy volunteer bleed at 2 weeks. Total RNA was extracted from unfractionated whole blood.

The receptor was isolated from a male donor in good health. Some clones in this sample may be carry-over from other donors' samples. The chain carries TRBV12-3 or TRBV12-4 and TRBJ2-7; TRBD2 matches at 8 bases. The specimen was whole blood. The CDR3 DNA reads as TGTGCCAGCAGTTCCGGGACTAGTGTCGGCGAGCAGTACTTC. This encodes CASSSGTSVGEQYF.